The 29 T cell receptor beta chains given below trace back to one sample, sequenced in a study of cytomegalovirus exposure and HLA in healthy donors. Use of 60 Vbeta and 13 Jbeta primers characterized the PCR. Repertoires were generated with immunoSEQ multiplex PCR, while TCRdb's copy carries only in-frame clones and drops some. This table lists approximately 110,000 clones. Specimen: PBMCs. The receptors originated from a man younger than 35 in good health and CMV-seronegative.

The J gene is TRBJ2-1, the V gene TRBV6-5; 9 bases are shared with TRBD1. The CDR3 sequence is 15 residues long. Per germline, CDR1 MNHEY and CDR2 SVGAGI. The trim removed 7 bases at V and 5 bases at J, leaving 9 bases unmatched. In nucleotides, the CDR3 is TGTGCCAGCAAATGGGTCAGGACAGGGGACAATGAGCAGTTCTTC. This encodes CASKWVRTGDNEQFF.

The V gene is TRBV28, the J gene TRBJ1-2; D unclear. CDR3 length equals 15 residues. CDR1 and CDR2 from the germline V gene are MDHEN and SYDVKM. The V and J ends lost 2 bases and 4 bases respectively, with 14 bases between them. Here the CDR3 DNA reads TGTGCCAGCAGTTTAGGTCGGTGGGAGGGCTATGGCTACACCTTC. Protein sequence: CASSLGRWEGYGYTF.

CDR3 amino acids: CASRNRGTGANVLTF. CDR3 nucleotides: TGTGCCAGTAGAAACAGGGGGACTGGGGCCAACGTCCTGACTTTC. The chain employs TRBV19 and TRBJ2-6; 8 bases agree with TRBD1. This CDR3 spans 15 amino acids. The junction had 3 bases not matched to a gene; V was cut back by 6 bases and J by 2 bases. Germline CDR1 LNHDA, CDR2 SQIVND (reference sequence).

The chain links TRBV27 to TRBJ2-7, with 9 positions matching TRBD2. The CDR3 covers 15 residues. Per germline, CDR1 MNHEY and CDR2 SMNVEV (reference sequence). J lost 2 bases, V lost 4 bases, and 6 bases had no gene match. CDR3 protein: CASSSSGGRAYEQYF. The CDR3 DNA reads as TGTGCCAGCAGTTCATCCGGCGGGAGGGCCTACGAGCAGTACTTC.

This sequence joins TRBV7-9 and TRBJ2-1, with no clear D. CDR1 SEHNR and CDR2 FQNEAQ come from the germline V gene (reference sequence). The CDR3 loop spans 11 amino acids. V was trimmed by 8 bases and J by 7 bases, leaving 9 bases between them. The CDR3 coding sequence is TGTGCCAGCGTTCTGGAGAATGAGCAGTTCTTC. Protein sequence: CASVLENEQFF.

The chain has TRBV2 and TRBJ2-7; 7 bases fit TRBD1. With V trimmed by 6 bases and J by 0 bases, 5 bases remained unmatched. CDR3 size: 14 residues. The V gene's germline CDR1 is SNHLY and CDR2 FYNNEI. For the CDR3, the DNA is TGTGCCAGCAGACCGACAGGGAGCTCCTACGAGCAGTACTTC. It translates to CASRPTGSSYEQYF.

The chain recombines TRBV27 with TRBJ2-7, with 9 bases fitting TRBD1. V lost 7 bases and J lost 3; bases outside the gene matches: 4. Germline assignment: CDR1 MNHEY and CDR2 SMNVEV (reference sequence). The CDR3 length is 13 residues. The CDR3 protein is CASIGTGNYEQYF. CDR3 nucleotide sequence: TGTGCCAGCATTGGGACAGGGAACTACGAGCAGTACTTC.

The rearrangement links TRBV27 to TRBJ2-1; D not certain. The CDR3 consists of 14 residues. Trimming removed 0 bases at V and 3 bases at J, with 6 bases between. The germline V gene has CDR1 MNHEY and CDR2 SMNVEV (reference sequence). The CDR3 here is CASSLSPSYNEQFF. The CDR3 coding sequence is TGTGCCAGCAGTTTATCACCTAGCTACAATGAGCAGTTCTTC.

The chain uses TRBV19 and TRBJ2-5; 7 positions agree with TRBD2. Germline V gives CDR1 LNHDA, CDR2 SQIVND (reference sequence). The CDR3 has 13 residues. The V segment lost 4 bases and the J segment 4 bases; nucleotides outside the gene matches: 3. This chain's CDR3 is CASSRGGPETQYF. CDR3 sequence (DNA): TGTGCCAGTAGTAGGGGGGGACCAGAGACCCAGTACTTC.

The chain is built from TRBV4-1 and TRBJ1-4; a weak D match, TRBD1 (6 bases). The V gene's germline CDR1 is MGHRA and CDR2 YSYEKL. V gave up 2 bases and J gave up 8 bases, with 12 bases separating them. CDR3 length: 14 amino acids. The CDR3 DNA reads TGCGCCAGCAGCCAACAGGGGAATCAAGAAAAACTGTTTTTT. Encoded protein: CASSQQGNQEKLFF.

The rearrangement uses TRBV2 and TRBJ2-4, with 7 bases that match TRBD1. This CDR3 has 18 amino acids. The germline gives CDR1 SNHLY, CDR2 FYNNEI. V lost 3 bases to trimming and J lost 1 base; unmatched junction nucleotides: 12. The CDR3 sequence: CASSEGQRIGVAKNIQYF. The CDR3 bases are TGTGCCAGCAGTGAGGGACAGAGGATCGGTGTGGCCAAAAACATTCAGTACTTC.

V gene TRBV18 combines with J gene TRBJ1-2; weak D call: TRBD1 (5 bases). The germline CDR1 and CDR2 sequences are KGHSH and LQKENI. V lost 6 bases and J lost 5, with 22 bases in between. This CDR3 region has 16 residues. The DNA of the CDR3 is TGTGCCAGCTCGCCGAGTGCGGGACCGGGAACGTATGGCTACACCTTC. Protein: CASSPSAGPGTYGYTF.

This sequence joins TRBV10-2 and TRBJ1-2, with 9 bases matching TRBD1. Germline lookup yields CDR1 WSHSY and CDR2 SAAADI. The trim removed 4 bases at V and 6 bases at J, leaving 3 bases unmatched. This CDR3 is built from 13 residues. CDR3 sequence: CASSVDRGNGYTF. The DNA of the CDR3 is TGCGCCAGCAGTGTGGACAGGGGTAATGGCTACACCTTC.

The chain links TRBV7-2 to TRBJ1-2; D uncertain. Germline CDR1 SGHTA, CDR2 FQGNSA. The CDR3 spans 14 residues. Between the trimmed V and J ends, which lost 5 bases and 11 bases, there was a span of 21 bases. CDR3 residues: CASSQPYRQASYTF. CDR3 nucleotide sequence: TGTGCCAGCAGCCAACCCTATCGGCAGGCTTCTTACACCTTC.

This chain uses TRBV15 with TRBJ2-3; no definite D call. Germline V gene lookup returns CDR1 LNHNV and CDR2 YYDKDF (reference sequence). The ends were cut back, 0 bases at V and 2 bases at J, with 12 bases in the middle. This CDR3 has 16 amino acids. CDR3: CATSRDQTAATDTQYF. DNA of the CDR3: TGTGCCACCAGCAGAGATCAAACTGCGGCCACAGATACGCAGTATTTT.

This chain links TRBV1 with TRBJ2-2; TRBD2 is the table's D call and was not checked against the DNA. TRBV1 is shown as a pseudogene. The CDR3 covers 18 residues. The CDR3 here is CTSSQESKRELCTGELFF. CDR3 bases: TGCACCAGCAGCCAAGAGAGTAAGCGGGAGCTTTGCACCGGGGAGCTGTTTTTT.

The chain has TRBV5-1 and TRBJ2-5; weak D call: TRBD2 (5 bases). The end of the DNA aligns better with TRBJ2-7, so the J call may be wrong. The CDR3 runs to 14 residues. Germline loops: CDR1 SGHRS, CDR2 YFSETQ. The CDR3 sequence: CASGAGWVGGEQYF. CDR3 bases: TGCGCCAGCGGTGCCGGCTGGGTAGGAGGCGAGCAGTACTTC.

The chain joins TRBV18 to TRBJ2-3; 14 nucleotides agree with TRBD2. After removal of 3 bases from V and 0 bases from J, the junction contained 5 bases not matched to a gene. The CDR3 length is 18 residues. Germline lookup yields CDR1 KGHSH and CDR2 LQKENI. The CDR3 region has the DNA TGTGCCAGCTCACCTCTGACTAGCGGGGGGGGCAGCACAGATACGCAGTATTTT. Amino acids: CASSPLTSGGGSTDTQYF.

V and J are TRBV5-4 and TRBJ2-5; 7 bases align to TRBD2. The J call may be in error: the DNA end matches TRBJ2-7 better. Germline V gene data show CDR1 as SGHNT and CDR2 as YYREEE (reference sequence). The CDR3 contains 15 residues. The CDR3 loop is CASSFTSAGSYEQYF. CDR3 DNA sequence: TGTGCCAGCAGTTTCACTAGCGCGGGGTCCTACGAGCAGTACTTC.

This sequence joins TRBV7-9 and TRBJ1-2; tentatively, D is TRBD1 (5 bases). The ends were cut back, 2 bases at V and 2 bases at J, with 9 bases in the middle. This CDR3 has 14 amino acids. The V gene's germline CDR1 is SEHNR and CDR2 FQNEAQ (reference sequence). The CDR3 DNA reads TGTGCCAGCAGCTTATCCGGGGGAAACTATGGCTACACCTTC. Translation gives CASSLSGGNYGYTF.

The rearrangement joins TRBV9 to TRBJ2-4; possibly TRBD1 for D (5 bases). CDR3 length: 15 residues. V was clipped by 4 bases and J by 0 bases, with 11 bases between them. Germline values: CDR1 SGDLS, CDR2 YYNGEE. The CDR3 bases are TGTGCCAGCAGCAACAGGTATGGAGCCAAAAACATTCAGTACTTC. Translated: CASSNRYGAKNIQYF.

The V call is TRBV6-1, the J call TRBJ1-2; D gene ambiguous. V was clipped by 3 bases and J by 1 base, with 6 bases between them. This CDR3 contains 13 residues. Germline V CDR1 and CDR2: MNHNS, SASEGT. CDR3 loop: CASSERNNYGYTF. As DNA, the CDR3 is TGTGCCAGCAGTGAGAGGAATAACTATGGCTACACCTTC.

CDR3 in amino acids: CASSLSLLYNEQFF. For the CDR3, the DNA is TGCGCCAGCAGCTTGTCACTGCTCTACAATGAGCAGTTCTTC. This chain uses TRBV5-1 with TRBJ2-1, with D hard to call. Per germline, CDR1 SGHRS and CDR2 YFSETQ. V shed 1 base and J shed 3 bases, with 8 bases lying between them. CDR3 size: 14 residues.

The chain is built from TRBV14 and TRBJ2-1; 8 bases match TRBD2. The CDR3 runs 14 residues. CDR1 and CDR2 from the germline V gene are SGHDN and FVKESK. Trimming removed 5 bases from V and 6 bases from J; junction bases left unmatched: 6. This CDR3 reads CASSIHSGTNEQFF. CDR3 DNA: TGTGCCAGCAGCATCCATAGCGGGACCAATGAGCAGTTCTTC.

CDR3 residues: CASSHLEKAFF. DNA for the CDR3: TGTGCCAGCAGTCATCTCGAGAAAGCTTTCTTT. This sequence joins TRBV6-6 and TRBJ1-1; the D is unclear. Trimming pared 5 bases from V and 9 bases from J, leaving 10 bases between. This CDR3 has 11 amino acids. Germline V lookup: CDR1 MNHNY, CDR2 SVGAGI (reference sequence).

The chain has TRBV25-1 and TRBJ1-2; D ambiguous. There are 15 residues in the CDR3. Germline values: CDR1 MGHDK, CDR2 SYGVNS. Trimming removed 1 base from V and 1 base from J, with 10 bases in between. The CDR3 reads CASSEFGEDNYGYTF. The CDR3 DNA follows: TGTGCCAGCAGTGAATTCGGGGAGGATAACTATGGCTACACCTTC.

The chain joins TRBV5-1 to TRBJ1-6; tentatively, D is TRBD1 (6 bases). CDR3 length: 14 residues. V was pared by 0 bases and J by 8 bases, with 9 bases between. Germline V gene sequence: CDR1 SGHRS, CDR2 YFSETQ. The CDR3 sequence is CASSLGQVYSPLHF. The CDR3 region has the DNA TGCGCCAGCAGCTTGGGACAGGTTTATTCACCCCTCCACTTT.

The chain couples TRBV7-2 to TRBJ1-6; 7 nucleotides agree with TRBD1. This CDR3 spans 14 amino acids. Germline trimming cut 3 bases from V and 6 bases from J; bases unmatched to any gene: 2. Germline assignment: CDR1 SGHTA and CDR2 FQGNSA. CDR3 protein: CASSFDRANSPLHF. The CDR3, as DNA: TGTGCCAGCAGCTTCGACAGGGCTAATTCACCCCTCCACTTT.

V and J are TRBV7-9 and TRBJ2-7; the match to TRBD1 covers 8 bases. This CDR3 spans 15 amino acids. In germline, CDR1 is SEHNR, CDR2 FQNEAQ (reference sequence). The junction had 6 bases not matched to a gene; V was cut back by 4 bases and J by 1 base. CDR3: CASSSRTGRSYEQYF. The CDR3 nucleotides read TGTGCCAGCAGCTCCCGGACAGGGCGTTCCTACGAGCAGTACTTC.